The next 8 T cell receptor beta chains were all read from a single sample in a study of blood T cell repertoires in COVID-19. Profiling relied on immunoSEQ multiplex PCR, and the TCRdb table lists in-frame clones only, not all of them. The sample holds around 100,000 clones, 69% seen once. The sample was peripheral blood. The receptor set was obtained from an elderly man with acute or convalescent COVID-19.

This clone was counted ten times or more. This chain uses TRBV4-3 with TRBJ1-5, with TRBD1 as a possible D gene (6 bases). Trimming took off 1 base at V and 5 bases at J, with 12 bases between the two ends. CDR3 length: 15 amino acids. The germline CDR1 and CDR2 sequences are LGHNA and YSLEER. CDR3 residues: CASSQVRDNYQPQHF. The CDR3 nucleotides read TGCGCCAGCAGCCAAGTCCGGGACAACTATCAGCCCCAGCATTTT.

The chain uses TRBV11-2 and TRBJ2-1; 9 bases fit TRBD1. V shed 8 bases and J 0 bases; nucleotides not matched to a gene: 2. CDR1 is SGHAT, CDR2 FQNNGV, per germline. The CDR3 totals 14 residues. This chain's CDR3 is CASGTGSSYNEQFF. The DNA of the CDR3 is TGTGCCAGCGGGACAGGGAGCTCCTACAATGAGCAGTTCTTC.

The rearrangement links TRBV6-2 or TRBV6-3 to TRBJ2-6; TRBD1 matches 7 bases. CDR3 length: 16 residues. Germline CDR1 is MNHEY and CDR2 is SVGEGT. With V trimmed by 6 bases and J by 3 bases, 8 bases remained unmatched. CDR3 amino acids: CASSPGQSGGANVLTF. As DNA, the CDR3 is TGTGCCAGCAGCCCGGGACAGTCAGGTGGGGCCAACGTCCTGACTTTC.

V usage is TRBV5-6 and J usage is TRBJ2-6; TRBD2 aligns across 8 bases. V was pared by 5 bases and J by 0 bases, with 10 bases of the junction left unmatched. The germline CDR1 and CDR2 sequences are SGHDT and YYEEEE. This CDR3 comprises 18 residues. CDR3 residues: CASRKGLAEHSGANVLTF. In DNA, the CDR3 is TGTGCCAGCAGAAAAGGACTAGCAGAACACTCTGGGGCCAACGTCCTGACTTTC.

This rearrangement joins TRBV2 to TRBJ1-2, with D possibly matching TRBD1 (6 bases). The CDR3 is made up of 12 amino acids. Trimming took off 4 bases at V and 6 bases at J, with 9 bases between the two ends. CDR1 is SNHLY, CDR2 FYNNEI, per germline. The CDR3 DNA reads as TGTGCCAGCAGTGGTGGGGGCAATGGCTACACCTTC. It yields the protein CASSGGGNGYTF.

The chain employs TRBV2 and TRBJ2-1; TRBD1 might be the D (6 bases). Germline values: CDR1 SNHLY, CDR2 FYNNEI. V lost 6 bases, J lost 10 bases, and 16 bases lay in between. The CDR3 totals 13 residues. The CDR3 here is CASSIIQGGEQFF. DNA for the CDR3: TGTGCCAGCAGCATAATACAGGGTGGGGAGCAGTTCTTC.

In this sample, this clone turned up a few times. The chain carries TRBV6-2 or TRBV6-3 and TRBJ2-1; 10 bases align to TRBD2. V was clipped by 6 bases and J by 3 bases; unmatched bases: 5. Germline CDR1 MNHEY, CDR2 SVGEGT. The CDR3 spans 15 residues. This CDR3 is CASSSGTSDYNEQFF. The DNA for the CDR3 is TGTGCCAGCAGCTCCGGGACTAGCGACTACAATGAGCAGTTCTTC.

This chain uses TRBV7-9 with TRBJ1-6, with TRBD1 as a possible D gene (5 bases). Germline V gene sequence: CDR1 SEHNR, CDR2 FQNEAQ (reference sequence). The CDR3 is made up of 15 amino acids. Trimming stripped 2 bases from V and 1 base from J, with 6 bases between. The CDR3 nucleotides read TGTGCCAGCAGCTTACAGGGTTCCTATAATTCACCCCTCCACTTT. Translating it yields CASSLQGSYNSPLHF. The variable domain in full, completed from reference TRBV7-9 and TRBJ1-6, reads DTGVSQNPRHKITKRGQNVTFRCDPISEHNRLYWYRQTLGQGPEFLTYFQNEAQLEKSRLLSDRFSAERPKGSFSTLEIQRTEQGDSAMYLCASSLQGSYNSPLHFGNGTRLTVT.